This T cell receptor (beta chain) came from a study of early T cells in non-severe SARS-CoV-2 infection. Study context: Sequencing used unsorted whole-blood bulk RNA, so chains lack pairing. Findings and limits, study-wide: Private and CD4 specificities were missed by VDJdb matching, which favored anti-spike CD8 responses.

Attachment of unique molecular identifiers was made to individual cDNA molecules. In TCRdb, the 5' RACE reads were re-called with MiXCR into one record per CDR3 protein. The sample records about 64,000 distinct CDR3 sequences, about 4.9% being singletons. V shed 6 bases, J shed 4 bases, and the junction held 7 bases outside the gene matches. Germline CDR1 reads SNHLY; CDR2 reads FYNNEI. The CDR3 has 15 residues. As concerns this clonotype: The antigen is undetermined.

The TCR was taken from an adult who was a healthcare worker with PCR-confirmed SARS-CoV-2 infection or an uninfected control (not recorded which). The rearrangement links TRBV2 to TRBJ2-1; TRBD1 aligns across 9 bases. Source material: whole blood. As DNA, the CDR3 is TGTGCCAGCAGCCCCGGGACAGGGACTTACAATGAGCAGTTCTTC. Translated: CASSPGTGTYNEQFF.